This entry lists 23 T cell receptor beta chains sequenced from one sample in a study of T cell responses to AZD1222 COVID-19 vaccine. Clones were read by immunoSEQ multiplex PCR, and TCRdb kept only the in-frame ones, dropping some. The table lists some 130,000 clones, about nine tenths of them singletons. Sequenced material: peripheral blood, taken on day 0 of MenACWY control vaccination. The receptors originated from an adult in good health.

This clone was counted between two and nine times. The CDR3 loop reads CASRPGGFNYGYTF. The DNA for the CDR3 is TGTGCCAGTAGACCCGGGGGTTTTAACTATGGCTACACCTTC. This rearrangement joins TRBV19 to TRBJ1-2; D perhaps matches TRBD1 (5 bases). The CDR3 consists of 14 residues. Trimming shortened V by 6 bases and J by 1 base, and 12 bases separated the two germline ends. The germline gives CDR1 LNHDA, CDR2 SQIVND (reference sequence).

This clone was picked up a small number of times. The chain carries TRBV28 and TRBJ2-4, with TRBD1 identical over 8 bases. In germline, CDR1 is MDHEN, CDR2 SYDVKM. There are 15 residues in the CDR3. Germline trimming cut 6 bases from V and 3 bases from J; bases unmatched to any gene: 7. The DNA of the CDR3 is TGTGCCAGCAGCAAACCGGGGACAGGCAAAAACATTCAGTACTTC. Its protein product is CASSKPGTGKNIQYF.

The chain uses TRBV7-6 and TRBJ2-1; TRBD1 is a possible D gene (6 bases). The V end was cut by 1 base, the J end by 0 bases, with 10 bases between. This CDR3 spans 16 amino acids. CDR1 and CDR2 (germline): SGHVS, FNYEAQ. The CDR3 loop is CASSLVRTVSYNEQFF. CDR3 nucleotides: TGTGCCAGCAGCTTAGTAAGGACAGTCTCCTACAATGAGCAGTTCTTC.

This rearrangement joins TRBV4-2 to TRBJ2-7; the D gene is possibly TRBD2 (6 bases). V lost 0 bases, J lost 1 base, and 10 bases lay in between. CDR1 LGHNA and CDR2 YNFKEQ come from the germline V gene. The CDR3 is 15 amino acids. The CDR3 sequence: CASSQEQAGSYEQYF. Here the CDR3 DNA reads TGTGCCAGCAGCCAAGAACAAGCGGGTTCCTACGAGCAGTACTTC.

The chain has TRBV5-4 and TRBJ2-1, with TRBD2 matching over 8 bases. Germline V gene lookup returns CDR1 SGHNT and CDR2 YYREEE (reference sequence). V shed 4 bases, J shed 6 bases, and the junction held 15 bases outside the gene matches. This CDR3 has 17 amino acids. In nucleotides, the CDR3 is TGTGCCAGCAGCCCCCTCACTAGCGGACCGAGGGGCAATGAGCAGTTCTTC. This encodes CASSPLTSGPRGNEQFF.

This chain links TRBV10-3 with TRBJ2-2; D gene ambiguous. V was trimmed by 3 bases and J by 4 bases, leaving 9 bases between them. Germline V gene data show CDR1 as ENHRY and CDR2 as SYGVKD. There are 14 residues in the CDR3. The CDR3 sequence: CAISDLSSTGELFF. As DNA, the CDR3 is TGTGCCATCAGTGACTTATCTTCCACCGGGGAGCTGTTTTTT.

The sample holds one count of this clone. The chain couples TRBV5-1 to TRBJ2-2; 9 bases align to TRBD2. The CDR3 runs to 16 residues. V was pared by 0 bases and J by 5 bases, with 5 bases of the junction left unmatched. Germline-derived CDR1 and CDR2 are SGHRS and YFSETQ. CDR3 protein: CASSLELAGRTGELFF. The DNA of the CDR3 is TGCGCCAGCAGCTTGGAACTAGCGGGTCGGACCGGGGAGCTGTTTTTT.

The J gene is TRBJ1-1, the V gene TRBV7-9, with D hard to call. Germline-derived CDR1 and CDR2 are SEHNR and FQNEAQ (reference sequence). CDR3 length: 13 amino acids. V lost 2 bases to trimming and J lost 8 bases, with 12 bases between them. The CDR3 bases are TGTGCCAGCAGCTTATCGGCGCTAACAGAAGCTTTCTTT. Amino acid sequence: CASSLSALTEAFF.

The chain links TRBV5-5 to TRBJ2-7; D may be TRBD2 (5 bases). Germline values: CDR1 SGHKS, CDR2 YYEKEE (reference sequence). The CDR3 has 16 amino acids. V lost 7 bases to trimming and J lost 7 bases, with 27 bases between them. CDR3 in DNA: TGTGCCAGCGAATTCATTCGGAAGCGGACCTTGGGAGAGCAGTACTTC. It encodes CASEFIRKRTLGEQYF.

The V and J genes are TRBV29-1 and TRBJ2-2; D tentatively fits TRBD1 or TRBD2 (6 bases each). CDR3 length equals 15 residues. Per the germline V gene, CDR1 is SQVTM and CDR2 is ANQGSEA. V shed 4 bases and J shed 5 bases, with 17 bases lying between them. DNA of the CDR3: TGCAGCGTTGCAGGGGCGGGGCCGAGGACCGGGGAGCTGTTTTTT. It translates to CSVAGAGPRTGELFF.

This rearrangement joins TRBV5-1 to TRBJ1-3; no clear D gene. The CDR3 covers 14 residues. Trimming stripped 2 bases from V and 2 bases from J, with 8 bases between. Germline CDR1 and CDR2: SGHRS and YFSETQ. The CDR3 loop is CASSLAGPGNTIYF. Written as DNA, the CDR3 is TGCGCCAGCAGCTTAGCAGGCCCTGGAAACACCATATATTTT.

CDR3 DNA sequence: TGCGCCAGCAGCCAAGATCTTCCAGATACGCAGTATTTT. This encodes CASSQDLPDTQYF. The V gene is TRBV4-1, the J gene TRBJ2-3; unclear D gene. This CDR3 spans 13 amino acids. V lost 0 bases and J 4 bases, leaving 5 bases between the germline ends. CDR1 is MGHRA and CDR2 is YSYEKL in the germline V gene.

The DNA of the CDR3 is TGTGCCAGCAGTACATGGGCGAGACAGGGCCATGGCTACACCTTC. Protein sequence: CASSTWARQGHGYTF. The chain is built from TRBV6-5 and TRBJ1-2; TRBD1 agrees at 7 bases. The CDR3 has 15 residues. The V segment lost 5 bases and the J segment 6 bases; nucleotides outside the gene matches: 12. Germline values: CDR1 MNHEY, CDR2 SVGAGI.

This clone was seen a single time. CDR3: CAWSGRGNTEAFF. As DNA, the CDR3 is TGTGCCTGGAGTGGCAGGGGAAACACTGAAGCTTTCTTT. V usage is TRBV30 and J usage is TRBJ1-1, with D possibly being TRBD1 (6 bases). The CDR3 is 13 residues long. Germline lookup yields CDR1 GTSNPN and CDR2 SVGIG (reference sequence). V was trimmed by 1 base and J by 2 bases, leaving 8 bases between them.

This clone has just a few counts. The V call is TRBV15, the J call TRBJ2-1; no clear D. The CDR3 totals 13 residues. V was trimmed by 0 bases and J by 5 bases, leaving 5 bases between them. Germline V gives CDR1 LNHNV, CDR2 YYDKDF (reference sequence). The CDR3 nucleotides read TGTGCCACCAGCAGAGATTTCGACAATGAGCAGTTCTTC. Encoded protein: CATSRDFDNEQFF. The complete variable domain, with remaining parts taken from reference TRBV15 and TRBJ2-1, reads DAMVIQNPRYQVTQFGKPVTLSCSQTLNHNVMYWYQQKSSQAPKLLFHYYDKDFNNEADTPDNFQSRRPNTSFCFLDIRSPGLGDTAMYLCATSRDFDNEQFFGPGTRLTVL.

The CDR3 sequence is CASSSVTLGHYGYTF. DNA of the CDR3: TGTGCCAGCAGCTCAGTGACCCTCGGGCACTATGGCTACACCTTC. The chain has TRBV5-4 and TRBJ1-2; D is unresolved. CDR1 and CDR2 from the germline V gene are SGHNT and YYREEE (reference sequence). V gave up 3 bases and J gave up 3 bases, with 15 bases separating them. This CDR3 spans 15 amino acids. The entire variable domain, with the rest obtained from reference TRBV5-4 and TRBJ1-2, is as follows: ETGVTQSPTHLIKTRGQQVTLRCSSQSGHNTVSWYQQALGQGPQFIFQYYREEENGRGNFPPRFSGLQFPNYSSELNVNALELDDSALYLCASSSVTLGHYGYTFGSGTRLTVV.

V gene TRBV11-2 combines with J gene TRBJ2-7, with D perhaps given as TRBD1 or TRBD2 (6 bases each). The CDR3 sequence is 13 residues long. Germline V lookup: CDR1 SGHAT, CDR2 FQNNGV. V was clipped by 5 bases and J by 6 bases, with 14 bases between them. CDR3 coding DNA: TGTGCCAGCAGCATAAAAGGGGGACTCGAGCAGTACTTC. This codes for CASSIKGGLEQYF.

Comment on this clone: Other DNA sequences within the sample encode an identical CDR3. The chain couples TRBV7-3 to TRBJ1-2; D ambiguous. Germline CDR1 and CDR2: SGHTA and FQGTGA. This CDR3 is 13 amino acids long. V lost 6 bases and J lost 2, with 10 bases in between. The CDR3 nucleotides are TGTGCCAGCAGTCCGGACGGGAACTATGGCTACACCTTC. It encodes CASSPDGNYGYTF.

The gene calls are TRBV3-1 (or the pseudogene TRBV3-2) and TRBJ2-3; D not certain. Per germline, CDR1 LGHDT and CDR2 YNNKEL (reference sequence). Deletions cut 3 bases from V and 4 bases from J, with 11 bases between. The CDR3 is made up of 14 amino acids. CDR3 bases: TGTGCCAGCAGCCAGGTAGAGGAACCAGATACGCAGTATTTT. Translated, it gives CASSQVEEPDTQYF.

V is TRBV5-1 and J is TRBJ1-1, with D unclear. Trimming pared 4 bases from V and 0 bases from J, leaving 7 bases between. The germline V gene has CDR1 SGHRS and CDR2 YFSETQ. This CDR3 has 13 amino acids. The CDR3 bases are TGCGCCAGCAGCCGGGCAGTGAACACTGAAGCTTTCTTT. Encoded protein: CASSRAVNTEAFF.

The chain uses TRBV4-2 and TRBJ2-1; weak D call: TRBD2 (6 bases). The CDR3 is 14 residues long. V lost 3 bases to trimming and J lost 10 bases, with 16 bases between them. Germline V gene lookup returns CDR1 LGHNA and CDR2 YNFKEQ. The CDR3 sequence: CASSHSPGDGEQFF. The CDR3 DNA sequence: TGTGCCAGCAGCCACAGCCCGGGAGACGGGGAGCAGTTCTTC.

J is TRBJ1-4 and V is TRBV30; D may be TRBD1 (6 bases). The germline gives CDR1 GTSNPN, CDR2 SVGIG (reference sequence). Trimming stripped 2 bases from V and 8 bases from J, with 15 bases between. The CDR3 is 14 amino acids. The CDR3 DNA sequence: TGTGCCTGGAGTCACAGGGTGGTTCGCGAAAAACTGTTTTTT. Translation gives CAWSHRVVREKLFF.

CDR3 sequence (DNA): TGCGCCAGCAGCTCCCCGACTAGTTCCTACGAGCAGTACTTC. Translated, it gives CASSSPTSSYEQYF. The V and J genes are TRBV5-1 and TRBJ2-7, with D perhaps TRBD2 (6 bases). V was cut by 3 bases and J by 1 base, with 11 bases left in between. Germline loops: CDR1 SGHRS, CDR2 YFSETQ. This CDR3 has 14 amino acids. Using reference TRBV5-1 and TRBJ2-7 for the parts outside the CDR3, the full variable domain is KAGVTQTPRYLIKTRGQQVTLSCSPISGHRSVSWYQQTPGQGLQFLFEYFSETQRNKGNFPGRFSGRQFSNSRSEMNVSTLELGDSALYLCASSSPTSSYEQYFGPGTRLTVT.